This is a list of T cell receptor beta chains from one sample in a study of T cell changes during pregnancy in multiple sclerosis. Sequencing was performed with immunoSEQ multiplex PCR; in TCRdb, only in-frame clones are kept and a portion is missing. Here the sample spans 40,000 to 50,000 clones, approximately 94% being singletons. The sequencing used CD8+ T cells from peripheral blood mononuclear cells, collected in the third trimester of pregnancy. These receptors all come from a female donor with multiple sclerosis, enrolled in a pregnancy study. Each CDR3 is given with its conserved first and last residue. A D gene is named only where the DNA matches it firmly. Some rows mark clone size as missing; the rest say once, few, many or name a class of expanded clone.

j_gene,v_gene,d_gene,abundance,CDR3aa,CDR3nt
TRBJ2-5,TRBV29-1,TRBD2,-,CSVESSGSPLSPETQYF,TGCAGCGTTGAATCTAGCGGGAGCCCACTAAGCCCAGAGACCCAGTACTTC
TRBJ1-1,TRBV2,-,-,CARKDYDTEAFF,TGTGCCAGAAAAGACTACGACACTGAAGCTTTCTTT
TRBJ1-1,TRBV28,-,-,CASSDKRGWDTEAFF,TGTGCCAGCAGCGATAAAAGGGGTTGGGACACTGAAGCTTTCTTT
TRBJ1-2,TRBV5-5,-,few,CASSQNRALGYGYTF,TGTGCCAGCAGCCAAAACAGGGCCCTGGGCTATGGCTACACCTTC
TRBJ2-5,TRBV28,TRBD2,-,CASSFRTEPGLRQETQYF,TGTGCCAGCAGTTTTCGCACAGAGCCGGGACTACGACAAGAGACCCAGTACTTC
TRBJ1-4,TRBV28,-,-,CASSSHRFTNEKLFF,TGTGCCAGCAGTTCCCACAGGTTCACTAATGAAAAACTGTTTTTT
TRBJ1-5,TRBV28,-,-,CASSLTGYNQPQHF,TGTGCCAGCAGTTTAACAGGGTACAACCAGCCCCAGCATTTT
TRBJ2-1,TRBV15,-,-,CATQDSGGYNEQFF,TGTGCCACCCAGGACAGTGGGGGTTACAATGAGCAGTTCTTC
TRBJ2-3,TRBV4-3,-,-,CASSPRESTPSADTQYF,TGCGCCAGCAGCCCTAGGGAGTCCACTCCGTCCGCTGATACGCAGTATTTT
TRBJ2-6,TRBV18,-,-,CAGVGGGQGSGANVLTF,TGTGCCGGCGTGGGAGGGGGACAAGGCTCTGGGGCCAACGTCCTGACTTTC
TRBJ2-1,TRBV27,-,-,CASSVDRGYRDDEQFF,TGTGCCAGCAGCGTGGACCGGGGGTATAGAGACGATGAGCAGTTCTTC
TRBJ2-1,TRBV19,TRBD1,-,CASSIGQGDNEQFF,TGTGCCAGTAGTATAGGCCAGGGGGACAATGAGCAGTTCTTC
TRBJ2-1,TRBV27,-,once,CASSLGAQRGYYNEQFF,TGTGCCAGCAGTTTGGGGGCCCAGCGGGGTTACTACAATGAGCAGTTCTTC
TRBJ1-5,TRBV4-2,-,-,CASSQEFRAGQPQHF,TGTGCCAGCAGCCAAGAATTCCGTGCAGGGCAGCCCCAGCATTTT
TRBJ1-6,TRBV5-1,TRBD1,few,CASSLEPQGYNSPLHF,TGCGCCAGCAGCTTAGAACCACAGGGGTATAATTCACCCCTCCACTTT
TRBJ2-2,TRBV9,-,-,CASSFDLSGELFF,TGTGCCAGCAGCTTTGACTTGTCCGGGGAGCTGTTTTTT
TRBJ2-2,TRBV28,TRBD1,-,CASSLRTGGELFF,TGTGCCAGCAGTTTACGGACAGGCGGGGAGCTGTTTTTT
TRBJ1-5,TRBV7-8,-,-,CASSSRQATQPQHF,TGTGCCAGCAGCTCGAGACAGGCTACTCAGCCCCAGCATTTT
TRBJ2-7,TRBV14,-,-,CASSQALRVYEQYF,TGTGCCAGCAGCCAAGCTTTGAGGGTTTACGAGCAGTACTTC
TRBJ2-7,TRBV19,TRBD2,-,CASSSSGEQYF,TGTGCCAGTAGTTCTAGCGGTGAGCAGTACTTC
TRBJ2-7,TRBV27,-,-,CASSFGYEQYF,TGTGCCAGCAGTTTCGGTTACGAGCAGTACTTC
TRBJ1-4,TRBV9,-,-,CASSVDGALPGKLFF,TGTGCCAGCAGCGTAGACGGTGCCCTCCCAGGAAAACTGTTTTTT
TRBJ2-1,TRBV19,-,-,CASSIQGVSYNEQFF,TGTGCCAGTAGTATACAGGGCGTATCCTACAATGAGCAGTTCTTC
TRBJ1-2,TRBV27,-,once,CASTTSTVDGYTF,TGTGCCAGCACCACCTCAACAGTGGATGGCTACACCTTC
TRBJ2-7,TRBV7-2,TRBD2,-,CASSLDGLAGRLAAEQYF,TGTGCCAGCAGCTTAGACGGACTAGCGGGACGTCTAGCGGCCGAGCAGTACTTC
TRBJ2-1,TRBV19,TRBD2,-,CASSGGLDYNEQFF,TGTGCCAGTAGTGGAGGACTAGACTACAATGAGCAGTTCTTC
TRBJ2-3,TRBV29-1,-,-,CSVDPVGPDTQYF,TGCAGCGTTGACCCCGTCGGTCCAGATACGCAGTATTTT
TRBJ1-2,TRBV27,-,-,CASSLYPENYGYTF,TGTGCCAGCAGTTTATATCCAGAAAACTATGGCTACACCTTC
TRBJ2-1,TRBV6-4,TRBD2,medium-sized,CASSKLAGANNEQFF,TGTGCCAGCAGTAAACTAGCGGGAGCCAACAATGAGCAGTTCTTC
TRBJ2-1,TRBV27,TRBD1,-,CASSLSRGLNEQFF,TGTGCCAGCAGTTTATCCAGGGGGCTCAATGAGCAGTTCTTC
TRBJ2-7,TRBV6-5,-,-,CASSYTRSGEQYF,TGTGCCAGCAGTTACACTCGTTCGGGCGAGCAGTACTTC
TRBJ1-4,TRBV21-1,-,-,CASRRTGLNEKLFF,TGTGCCAGCAGGAGGACAGGACTTAATGAAAAACTGTTTTTT
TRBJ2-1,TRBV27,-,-,CASSYEPGLVNEQFF,TGTGCCAGCAGTTACGAGCCGGGACTGGTGAATGAGCAGTTCTTC
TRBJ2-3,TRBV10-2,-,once,CASSESPTIGDTQYF,TGCGCCAGCAGTGAATCTCCTACTATAGGAGATACGCAGTATTTT
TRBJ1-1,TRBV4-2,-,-,CASSQSGANTEAFF,TGTGCCAGCAGCCAATCTGGGGCGAACACTGAAGCTTTCTTT
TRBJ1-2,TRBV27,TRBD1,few,CASSLQGGSLGYTF,TGTGCCAGCAGTTTACAAGGGGGCTCTTTGGGCTACACCTTC
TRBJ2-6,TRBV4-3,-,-,CASSQDSFPSSGANVLTF,TGCGCCAGCAGCCAAGATTCATTCCCGAGCTCTGGGGCCAACGTCCTGACTTTC
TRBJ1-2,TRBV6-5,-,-,CASSRMGQGYYGYTF,TGTGCCAGCAGCCGCATGGGCCAGGGCTACTATGGCTACACCTTC
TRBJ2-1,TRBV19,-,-,CASSRDTGSYNEQFF,TGTGCCAGTAGCCGGGACACCGGCTCCTACAATGAGCAGTTCTTC
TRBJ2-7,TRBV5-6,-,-,CASSLGLTTYEQYF,TGTGCCAGCAGCTTGGGACTGACGACCTACGAGCAGTACTTC
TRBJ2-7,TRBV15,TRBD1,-,CATSRDRPGTGVYEQYF,TGTGCCACCAGCAGAGATAGGCCCGGGACAGGAGTCTACGAGCAGTACTTC
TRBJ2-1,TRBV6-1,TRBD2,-,CASRPAGGYNEQFF,TGTGCCAGCAGGCCAGCGGGAGGGTACAATGAGCAGTTCTTC
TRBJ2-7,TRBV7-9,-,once,CASSTGRNPYEQYF,TGTGCCAGCAGCACAGGACGGAACCCCTACGAGCAGTACTTC
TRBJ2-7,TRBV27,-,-,CASGEAYEQYF,TGTGCCAGCGGGGAGGCCTACGAGCAGTACTTC
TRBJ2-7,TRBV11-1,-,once,CASTPELSLRGRLNEQYF,TGTGCCAGCACCCCCGAACTTAGCCTCAGGGGACGCCTTAACGAGCAGTACTTC
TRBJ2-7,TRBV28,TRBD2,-,CATAEGTSGRFHEQYF,TGTGCCACCGCAGAGGGGACTAGCGGGAGGTTCCACGAGCAGTACTTC
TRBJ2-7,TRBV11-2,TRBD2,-,CASSLGLAATYEQYF,TGTGCCAGCAGCTTAGGACTAGCGGCAACCTACGAGCAGTACTTC
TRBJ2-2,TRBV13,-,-,CASSNSGGATGELFF,TGTGCCAGCAGCAATTCGGGGGGCGCCACCGGGGAGCTGTTTTTT
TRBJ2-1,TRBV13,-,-,CASSLGTGVRNEQFF,TGTGCCAGCAGCTTAGGGACCGGAGTCCGCAATGAGCAGTTCTTC
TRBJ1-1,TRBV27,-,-,CASRGGSAFF,TGTGCCAGCAGAGGGGGTTCGGCTTTCTTT
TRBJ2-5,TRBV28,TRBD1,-,CASSLSQGAKVTQYF,TGTGCCAGCAGTTTGAGCCAGGGGGCAAAAGTAACCCAGTACTTC
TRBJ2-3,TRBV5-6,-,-,CASSPGGRTQYF,TGTGCCAGCAGCCCGGGTGGGAGGACGCAGTATTTT
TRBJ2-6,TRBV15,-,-,CATRRAPGSGANVLTF,TGTGCCACCAGGCGGGCGCCTGGCTCTGGGGCCAACGTCCTGACTTTC